This T cell receptor beta chain was captured by sequencing in a study of spatial heterogeneity in lung cancer. The V and J ends lost 0 bases and 3 bases, in that order; junction bases with no gene match: 11. Per the germline V gene, CDR1 is LNHDA and CDR2 is SQIVND (reference sequence). CDR3 length equals 17 residues. Sample share makes this clonotype medium-sized. Its target is not known. The library was built for alpha chains, so this beta chain is an off-target read and its size means little. Findings of the study overall: Tumor mutation count correlated with how many alpha and beta TCRs expanded intratumorally.

Time point of the sample: sample taken at primary tumor resection. On each TCR cDNA molecule, a unique molecular identifier was present. From the 5' RACE reads, TCRdb called clonotypes with MiXCR, one entry per CDR3 protein. The sample yields over 3,000 distinct CDR3 sequences, 6.9% seen once. The chain uses TRBV19 and TRBJ2-7, with TRBD2 identical over 7 bases. The receptor was derived from a male donor with early-stage non-small cell lung cancer. The starting material was lung tumor tissue, obtained at surgery. CDR3 bases: TGTGCCAGTAGTATAGATCGGAGCGGGGCTACCCTCTACGAGCAGTACTTC. This encodes CASSIDRSGATLYEQYF. The full variable domain, in which reference TRBV19 and TRBJ2-7 provide the parts outside the CDR3, is DGGITQSPKYLFRKEGQNVTLSCEQNLNHDAMYWYRQDPGQGLRLIYYSQIVNDFQKGDIAEGYSVSREKKESFPLTVTSAQKNPTAFYLCASSIDRSGATLYEQYFGPGTRLTVT.